This T cell receptor (beta chain) was sequenced during a study of technical replicates of blood from a handful of donors. Assay: immunoSEQ multiplex PCR; the TCRdb copy retains only in-frame clones and omits some. The sample lists roughly 80,000 clones; roughly 93% were seen once. The V gene's germline CDR1 is WNHNN and CDR2 SYGVQD (reference sequence). V shed 10 bases and J shed 3 bases, with 13 bases lying between them. The CDR3 loop spans 13 amino acids. A few counts support this clone. The V call is TRBV10-1, the J call TRBJ1-3; D unclear. The sample consisted of T cells isolated from PBMCs. This TCR came from a human donor in good health. The CDR3 DNA reads TGCGCCACCTCGACGGGGAGTGGAAACACCATATATTTT. Its translation: CATSTGSGNTIYF.